The clone carrying this T cell receptor beta chain was seen just once. The data are from a study of control samples from healthy donors and cancer patients. Germline CDR1 and CDR2: SGHRS and YFSETQ. The CDR3 has 15 residues. V shed 1 base and J shed 6 bases, with 16 bases lying between them. The table came from immunoSEQ multiplex PCR; TCRdb's copy has only in-frame clones and leaves some out. Found here are some 89,000 clones, over 75% of them singletons; the top ten hold roughly 2.1%. The sequencing input was blood. The clonotype was recovered from a woman in her 40s in good health. J is TRBJ1-2 and V is TRBV5-1; TRBD1 is a possible D gene (6 bases). As DNA, the CDR3 is TGCGCCAGCAGCTTGAGGCAACAGGGTCGGGATGGCTACACCTTC. Translated, it gives CASSLRQQGRDGYTF.